These 15 T cell receptor beta chains originate from one sample sequenced in a study of blood T cell repertoires in COVID-19. Sequencing used immunoSEQ multiplex PCR; TCRdb keeps in-frame clones, though not all of them. The sample lists 300,000 to 400,000 clones; roughly 88% were seen once. Material: PBMCs or T cells enriched from blood (not recorded which). These receptors came from a man aged 30-40 years who had recovered from COVID-19.

This clone was counted a single time. The identical CDR3 is also encoded by other nucleotide sequences in the sample. The CDR3 DNA is TGCGCCAGCAGCCTGGACAGGGGGAGGAACACCATATATTTT. Translation: CASSLDRGRNTIYF. The chain recombines TRBV5-1 with TRBJ1-3; 10 bases are shared with TRBD1. The germline gives CDR1 SGHRS, CDR2 YFSETQ. V lost 4 bases, J lost 7 bases, and 5 bases stayed unmatched. The CDR3 is 14 amino acids.

To note about this clone: This may be a read error: a much more frequent sequence differs by one nucleotide. This sequence joins TRBV9 and TRBJ2-1; 10 bases align to TRBD1. Germline lookup yields CDR1 SGDLS and CDR2 YYNGEE. V dropped 4 bases and J dropped 1; count of bases not matched to a gene: 2. The CDR3 sequence is 15 residues long. As DNA, the CDR3 is TGTGCCAGCAGCTCGGGACAGGGGTCCTACAATGAGCAGTTCTTC. Residues: CASSSGQGSYNEQFF. Using reference TRBV9 and TRBJ2-1 for the parts outside the CDR3, the full variable domain is DSGVTQTPKHLITATGQRVTLRCSPRSGDLSVYWYQQSLDQGLQFLIQYYNGEERAKGNILERFSAQQFPDLHSELNLSSLELGDSALYFCASSSGQGSYNEQFFGPGTRLTVL.

This clone came up a few times. The V call is TRBV7-8, the J call TRBJ1-5, with unresolved D. This CDR3 has 16 residues. V lost 7 bases, J lost 1 base, and 17 bases lay in between. Germline V gene sequence: CDR1 SGHVS, CDR2 FQNEAQ. The CDR3, as DNA: TGTGCCAGCACCCTGCGGACTGAACGAAGCAATCAGCCCCAGCATTTT. As protein: CASTLRTERSNQPQHF.

V gene TRBV2 combines with J gene TRBJ2-1; D unresolved. CDR1 is SNHLY, CDR2 FYNNEI, per germline. The CDR3 sequence is 16 residues long. The V gene lost 6 bases and the J gene lost 1 base, with 16 bases spanning the gap. CDR3 sequence reads: CASSPARGSSYNEQFF. The CDR3, as DNA: TGTGCCAGCAGCCCGGCCCGCGGAAGTTCCTACAATGAGCAGTTCTTC.

This clone has only a few counts. The genes are TRBV10-3 and TRBJ1-6; maybe TRBD1 (6 bases). From germline, CDR1 is ENHRY and CDR2 SYGVKD. The V gene lost 3 bases and the J gene lost 9 bases, with 9 bases spanning the gap. The CDR3 covers 13 residues. The CDR3 DNA sequence: TGTGCCATCAGTGACCTAGGGGGTTCACCCCTCCACTTT. It encodes CAISDLGGSPLHF.

The rearrangement uses TRBV5-1 and TRBJ1-4; 7 bases are shared with TRBD1. The germline V gene encodes CDR1 SGHRS and CDR2 YFSETQ. CDR3 length equals 14 residues. With 4 bases clipped from V and 7 bases from J, the junction kept 7 bases outside the gene matches. The CDR3: CASSDGTVGEKLFF. The CDR3 DNA reads TGCGCCAGCAGCGACGGGACAGTGGGTGAAAAACTGTTTTTT.

The gene calls are TRBV5-6 and TRBJ1-5; a weak D match, TRBD1 (6 bases). The CDR3 loop spans 14 amino acids. CDR1 is SGHDT, CDR2 YYEEEE, per germline. V was pared by 2 bases and J by 7 bases, with 13 bases between. CDR3 loop: CASSFGQLRQPQHF. The DNA for the CDR3 is TGTGCCAGCAGCTTCGGACAGCTAAGACAGCCCCAGCATTTT. Using reference TRBV5-6 and TRBJ1-5 for the parts outside the CDR3, the full variable domain is DAGVTQSPTHLIKTRGQQVTLRCSPKSGHDTVSWYQQALGQGPQFIFQYYEEEERQRGNFPDRFSGHQFPNYSSELNVNALLLGDSALYLCASSFGQLRQPQHFGDGTRLSIL.

This chain connects TRBV14 to TRBJ1-2, with D maybe TRBD1 (6 bases). The CDR3 loop spans 13 amino acids. The V gene lost 0 bases and the J gene lost 8 bases, with 10 bases spanning the gap. CDR1 and CDR2 (germline): SGHDN, FVKESK. In nucleotides, the CDR3 is TGTGCCAGCAGCCAAGATGGCAGGGGCGGCTACACCTTC. It yields the protein CASSQDGRGGYTF.

V is TRBV28 and J is TRBJ1-2; TRBD1 matches at 8 bases. The CDR3 has 13 residues. Germline trimming cut 5 bases from V and 9 bases from J; bases unmatched to any gene: 8. CDR1 is MDHEN and CDR2 is SYDVKM in the germline V gene. CDR3 sequence reads: CASSPDRVLSYTF. The DNA for the CDR3 is TGTGCCAGCAGTCCGGACAGGGTCCTTAGCTACACCTTC.

This clone was found once. V is TRBV28 and J is TRBJ2-7; 7 bases line up with TRBD1. V was pared by 3 bases and J by 6 bases, with 2 bases of the junction left unmatched. This CDR3 has 12 amino acids. CDR1 is MDHEN and CDR2 is SYDVKM in the germline V gene. For the CDR3, the DNA is TGTGCCAGCAGTTTCAACAGGGGCGAGCAGTACTTC. Translated: CASSFNRGEQYF.

This chain uses TRBV7-2 with TRBJ2-3, with TRBD2 matching over 8 bases. The junction had 10 bases not matched to a gene; V was cut back by 5 bases and J by 3 bases. The germline V gene encodes CDR1 SGHTA and CDR2 FQGNSA. CDR3 length: 16 amino acids. The CDR3 here is CASSPPGGRITDTQYF. CDR3 coding DNA: TGTGCCAGCAGCCCCCCGGGGGGGCGAATAACAGATACGCAGTATTTT.

The V and J genes are TRBV28 and TRBJ1-2; D ambiguous. The V end was cut by 3 bases, the J end by 6 bases, with 14 bases between. The length of the CDR3 is 14 residues. Germline CDR1 reads MDHEN; CDR2 reads SYDVKM. The CDR3 protein is CASSFYGERHGYTF. The CDR3 nucleotides read TGTGCCAGCAGTTTTTACGGGGAGCGCCATGGCTACACCTTC.

V usage is TRBV3-1 (or the pseudogene TRBV3-2) and J usage is TRBJ2-3, with D perhaps TRBD2 (6 bases). This CDR3 contains 14 residues. From germline, CDR1 is LGHDT and CDR2 YNNKEL (reference sequence). The germline V and J ends were trimmed by 3 bases and 5 bases, with 12 bases remaining between them. CDR3: CASSQVLALDTQYF. As DNA, the CDR3 is TGTGCCAGCAGCCAGGTCCTAGCGCTAGATACGCAGTATTTT.

V usage is TRBV24-1 and J usage is TRBJ2-5; possible D gene TRBD1, 6 bases. CDR1 and CDR2 from the germline V gene are KGHDR and SFDVKD. The ends were cut back, 4 bases at V and 0 bases at J, with 11 bases in the middle. The length of the CDR3 is 15 residues. In nucleotides, the CDR3 is TGTGCCACCAGTGAGACAGGAGAGTACCAAGAGACCCAGTACTTC. It codes for CATSETGEYQETQYF.

The rearrangement uses TRBV10-1 and TRBJ1-5; D is unresolved. The CDR3 is made up of 13 amino acids. Trimming stripped 2 bases from V and 4 bases from J, with 6 bases between. Per germline, CDR1 WNHNN and CDR2 SYGVQD (reference sequence). In DNA, the CDR3 is TGCGCCAGCAGTGAGGGGCTTAATCAGCCCCAGCATTTT. It is translated as CASSEGLNQPQHF.